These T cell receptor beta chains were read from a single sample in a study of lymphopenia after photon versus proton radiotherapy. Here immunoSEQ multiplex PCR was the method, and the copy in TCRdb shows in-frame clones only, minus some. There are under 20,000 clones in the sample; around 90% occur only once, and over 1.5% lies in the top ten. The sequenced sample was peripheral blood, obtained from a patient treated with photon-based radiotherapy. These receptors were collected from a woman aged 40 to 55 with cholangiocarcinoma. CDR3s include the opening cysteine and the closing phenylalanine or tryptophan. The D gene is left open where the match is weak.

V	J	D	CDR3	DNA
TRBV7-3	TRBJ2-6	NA	CASSSPGANVLTF	TGTGCCAGCAGCTCCCCCGGGGCCAACGTCCTGACTTTC
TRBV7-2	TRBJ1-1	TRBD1	CASSLFGQGNTEAFF	TGTGCCAGCAGCCTATTTGGACAGGGGAACACTGAAGCTTTCTTT
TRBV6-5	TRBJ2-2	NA	CASRGQGTGELFF	TGTGCCAGCAGGGGGCAGGGCACCGGGGAGCTGTTTTTT
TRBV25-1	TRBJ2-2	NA	CASSDDGRGTGELFF	TGTGCCAGCAGTGATGATGGCCGCGGCACCGGGGAGCTGTTTTTT
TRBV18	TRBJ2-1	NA	CASSRPPLKSSYNEQFF	TGTGCCAGCTCTCGACCCCCCCTTAAGAGCTCCTACAATGAGCAGTTCTTC
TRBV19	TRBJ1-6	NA	CASSIGQYNSPLHF	TGTGCCAGTAGTATTGGACAATATAATTCACCCCTCCACTTT
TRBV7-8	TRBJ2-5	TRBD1	CASSLGLGTGLETQYF	TGTGCCAGCAGCTTAGGTCTCGGGACAGGGCTGGAGACCCAGTACTTC
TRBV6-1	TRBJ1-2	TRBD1	CASIEIRTGYGYTF	TGTGCCAGCATCGAAATTAGGACAGGGTATGGCTACACCTTC
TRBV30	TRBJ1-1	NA	CAWSTLRQGGTEAFF	TGTGCCTGGAGTACCCTTCGGCAGGGTGGAACTGAAGCTTTCTTT
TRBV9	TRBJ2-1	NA	CASSVEEAAGYNEQFF	TGTGCCAGCAGCGTAGAGGAGGCGGCGGGCTACAATGAGCAGTTCTTC
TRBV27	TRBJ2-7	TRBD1	CASSPWDRVYEQYF	TGTGCCAGCAGCCCGTGGGACAGGGTCTACGAGCAGTACTTC
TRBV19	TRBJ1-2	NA	CASSKYFGRGGLNYGYTF	NA